This TCR beta chain was retrieved from a study of shared clonotypes between healthy human individuals. Study background: Three plates each covered CD4 naive and memory; CD8 naive two, CD8 memory one.

Naive CD8 isolation took CD45RO-negative cells positively selected for CCR7 and excluded terminally differentiated effector memory CD45RA+ cells. The method was immunoSEQ multiplex PCR; TCRdb's version includes in-frame clones alone and lacks a portion of them. The sample carries around 600,000 clones, around 95% recorded once. Sequenced input: naive CD8+ T cells sorted from blood. The receptor comes from a young woman in good health.

The CDR3 coding sequence is TGTGCCAGCAGTCAGTATGGGGGAGATTTTAATGAGCAGTTCTTC. Protein: CASSQYGGDFNEQFF. V is TRBV7-6 and J is TRBJ2-1; perhaps D is TRBD1 or TRBD2 (5 bases each). The CDR3 contains 15 residues. Per germline, CDR1 SGHVS and CDR2 FNYEAQ. V dropped 6 bases and J dropped 7 bases, with 19 bases sitting between them.